These 26 T cell receptor beta chains were sequenced from one sample in a study of T cells after yellow fever vaccination. TCRdb fed the 5' RACE reads into MiXCR, producing one record per CDR3 protein. There are 300,000 to 350,000 distinct CDR3 sequences in the sample; 3.5% to 4.5% occur only once, and 15% to 20% lies in the top ten. The starting material was PBMCs, obtained 15 days after the yellow fever booster vaccination. The receptors derive from a man between 18 and 35 years old who received the YFV17D yellow fever vaccine.

This clonotype was seen repeatedly, ten times or more. The V and J genes are TRBV6-5 and TRBJ2-2; perhaps TRBD2 as D (6 bases). The CDR3 totals 16 residues. Germline values: CDR1 MNHEY, CDR2 SVGAGI. V was pared by 0 bases and J by 1 base, with 9 bases between. CDR3 protein: CASSYSGTQNTGELFF. The CDR3 nucleotides are TGTGCCAGCAGTTACTCCGGGACTCAGAACACCGGGGAGCTGTTTTTT.

This chain connects TRBV6-5 to TRBJ1-1; a weak D match, TRBD1 (5 bases). Trimming removed 7 bases from V and 3 bases from J, with 12 bases in between. From germline, CDR1 is MNHEY and CDR2 SVGAGI. This CDR3 is built from 13 residues. The CDR3 DNA reads as TGTGCCAGCAAACCGGGGGTACACACTGAAGCTTTCTTT. Translated, it gives CASKPGVHTEAFF.

This clonotype showed up many times. The rearrangement links TRBV7-2 to TRBJ1-5, with TRBD1 as a possible D gene (6 bases). The CDR3 runs 15 residues. The V end was cut by 4 bases, the J end by 6 bases, with 16 bases between. From germline, CDR1 is SGHTA and CDR2 FQGNSA. CDR3: CASSYGGAPGQPQHF. The CDR3 DNA reads TGTGCCAGCAGCTACGGGGGGGCCCCTGGTCAGCCCCAGCATTTT.

This clonotype was found a few times. V gene TRBV19 combines with J gene TRBJ1-1, with 10 bases matching TRBD1. The CDR3 is 14 residues long. CDR1 and CDR2 from the germline V gene are LNHDA and SQIVND (reference sequence). V was pared by 6 bases and J by 11 bases, with 12 bases of the junction left unmatched. CDR3 amino acids: CASSPRQGANYAFF. DNA of the CDR3: TGTGCCAGTAGCCCAAGACAGGGGGCTAATTACGCTTTCTTT.

This clonotype was counted a few times. This chain links TRBV14 with TRBJ2-2; a possible D gene is TRBD2 (6 bases). Germline CDR1 and CDR2: SGHDN and FVKESK. This CDR3 is built from 15 residues. V lost 3 bases, J lost 4 bases, and 12 bases lay in between. This CDR3 is CASSHYQGLTGELFF. As DNA, the CDR3 is TGTGCCAGCAGCCACTACCAGGGACTCACCGGGGAGCTGTTTTTT.

This clonotype was counted at least ten times. The chain carries TRBV14 and TRBJ1-4; D gene uncertain. The ends were cut back, 3 bases at V and 5 bases at J, with 4 bases in the middle. This CDR3 spans 12 amino acids. Per the germline V gene, CDR1 is SGHDN and CDR2 is FVKESK. The chain's CDR3 is CASSQRNEKLFF. In DNA form, the CDR3 reads TGTGCCAGCAGCCAGAGGAATGAAAAACTGTTTTTT.

The sample holds many counts of this clonotype. The rearrangement joins TRBV5-1 to TRBJ2-5, with 9 bases lining up with TRBD2. Germline V gene sequence: CDR1 SGHRS, CDR2 YFSETQ. This CDR3 is built from 17 residues. Trimming removed 3 bases from V and 4 bases from J; junction bases left unmatched: 13. The CDR3 loop is CASSSATSAGGPETQYF. DNA of the CDR3: TGCGCCAGCAGCTCAGCGACCTCAGCGGGGGGCCCAGAGACCCAGTACTTC.

This clonotype was found many times. The chain combines TRBV7-9 with TRBJ2-5, with TRBD2 identical over 10 bases. The J segment lost 5 bases and the V segment lost 2 bases, leaving 14 bases of the junction unmatched. The CDR3 length is 18 residues. Germline CDR1 reads SEHNR; CDR2 reads FQNEAQ (reference sequence). The CDR3, as DNA: TGTGCCAGCAGCTTAATCGGGACTAGCGACCCCATCTCGGAGACCCAGTACTTC. This encodes CASSLIGTSDPISETQYF. Filled out from reference TRBV7-9 and TRBJ2-5, the complete variable domain reads DTGVSQNPRHKITKRGQNVTFRCDPISEHNRLYWYRQTLGQGPEFLTYFQNEAQLEKSRLLSDRFSAERPKGSFSTLEIQRTEQGDSAMYLCASSLIGTSDPISETQYFGPGTRLLVL.

J is TRBJ2-1 and V is TRBV20-1; TRBD1 matches at 7 bases. Trimming at V came to 6 bases and at J to 4 bases, leaving 9 bases not matched to a gene. The germline V gene has CDR1 DFQATT and CDR2 SNEGSKA (reference sequence). CDR3 length: 14 amino acids. This chain's CDR3 is CSATGQTTYNEQFF. The CDR3 bases are TGCAGTGCGACGGGACAGACTACTTACAATGAGCAGTTCTTC.

This clonotype was seen more than once but under ten times. The V gene is TRBV20-1, the J gene TRBJ2-3, with D unresolved. The V end lost 2 bases, the J end lost 3 bases, and 0 bases lay between the germline ends. Looked up from germline, CDR1 is DFQATT and CDR2 is SNEGSKA (reference sequence). The CDR3 spans 10 residues. The CDR3 here is CSARTDTQYF. CDR3 sequence (DNA): TGCAGTGCTAGAACAGATACGCAGTATTTT.

This clonotype came up many times. V usage is TRBV6-2 or TRBV6-3 and J usage is TRBJ2-7; D perhaps matches TRBD1 (6 bases). V was pared by 8 bases and J by 2 bases, with 16 bases between. CDR1 and CDR2 (germline): MNHEY, SVGEGT. The CDR3 length is 14 residues. CDR3: CASGPGQKTYEQYV. CDR3 nucleotide sequence: TGTGCCAGCGGACCGGGACAAAAAACCTACGAGCAGTACGTC.

The sample holds many counts of this clonotype. V is TRBV3-1 and J is TRBJ2-1; 10 bases align to TRBD2. With V trimmed by 4 bases and J by 5 bases, 8 bases remained unmatched. This CDR3 is built from 16 residues. From germline, CDR1 is LGHDT and CDR2 YNNKEL (reference sequence). CDR3 region: CASSPTTSGANNEQFF. DNA for the CDR3: TGTGCCAGCAGCCCAACCACTAGCGGGGCAAACAATGAGCAGTTCTTC.

The chain combines TRBV29-1 with TRBJ1-4, with TRBD1 as a possible D gene (5 bases). V was trimmed by 3 bases and J by 5 bases, leaving 16 bases between them. This CDR3 is built from 15 residues. Per the germline V gene, CDR1 is SQVTM and CDR2 is ANQGSEA. The CDR3 spells CSVETGLLENEKLFF. For the CDR3, the DNA is TGCAGCGTTGAGACGGGGCTACTCGAAAATGAAAAACTGTTTTTT.

This chain links TRBV6-5 with TRBJ2-1; 8 bases align to TRBD1. The CDR3 length is 15 residues. Germline-derived CDR1 and CDR2 are MNHEY and SVGAGI. Losses at the gene ends were 6 bases for V and 4 bases for J; bases not matched to a gene: 8. The chain's CDR3 is CASRRTGGSYNEQFF. As DNA, the CDR3 is TGTGCCAGCAGGCGTACAGGGGGATCGTACAATGAGCAGTTCTTC.

Only a few counts were recorded for this clonotype. The gene calls are TRBV7-3 and TRBJ1-5, with 7 bases identical to TRBD1. The CDR3 loop spans 13 amino acids. Germline V gene sequence: CDR1 SGHTA, CDR2 FQGTGA. The V and J ends lost 4 bases and 4 bases, in that order; junction bases with no gene match: 1. The DNA of the CDR3 is TGTGCCAGCAGCTGGGGACAGAATCAGCCCCAGCATTTT. Residues: CASSWGQNQPQHF.

This clonotype was counted a few times. V and J are TRBV20-1 and TRBJ2-3; 7 bases agree with TRBD2. Germline CDR1 and CDR2: DFQATT and SNEGSKA (reference sequence). This CDR3 is built from 11 residues. The trim removed 5 bases at V and 6 bases at J, leaving 2 bases unmatched. CDR3 in amino acids: CSAAGVDTQYF. The CDR3 nucleotides are TGCAGTGCTGCGGGGGTGGATACGCAGTATTTT.

V and J are TRBV18 and TRBJ2-3; tentatively, D is TRBD1 (6 bases). The V gene's germline CDR1 is KGHSH and CDR2 LQKENI. The CDR3 is made up of 14 amino acids. The V and J ends lost 6 bases and 1 base respectively, with 11 bases between them. CDR3 residues: CASSSEGGTDTQYF. As DNA, the CDR3 is TGTGCCAGCTCGTCAGAGGGGGGCACAGATACGCAGTATTTT.

This clonotype was recorded a few times. This chain links TRBV20-1 with TRBJ2-7, with a weak D call TRBD2 (6 bases). This CDR3 comprises 13 residues. Trimming took 3 bases from V and 1 from J, leaving 10 bases between them. Germline V CDR1 and CDR2: DFQATT, SNEGSKA (reference sequence). CDR3: CSARGGRSYEQYF. The CDR3 bases are TGCAGTGCTAGGGGGGGTAGGTCCTACGAGCAGTACTTC.

The rearrangement links TRBV7-2 to TRBJ2-2; 8 bases are a match to TRBD2. J was trimmed by 4 bases and V by 6 bases; bases with no gene match: 13. The germline V gene encodes CDR1 SGHTA and CDR2 FQGNSA. The CDR3 spans 17 residues. The CDR3 loop is CASRRRGGSQTTGELFF. The CDR3 region has the DNA TGTGCCAGCAGGCGTCGGGGGGGCAGCCAGACCACCGGGGAGCTGTTTTTT.

This clonotype was picked up many times. This rearrangement joins TRBV6-5 to TRBJ1-2; the D gene is possibly TRBD1 (5 bases). The germline V gene encodes CDR1 MNHEY and CDR2 SVGAGI. The CDR3 is made up of 16 amino acids. Trimming removed 2 bases at V and 2 bases at J, with 15 bases between. The CDR3 sequence: CASSYHRDGANYGYTF. The CDR3, as DNA: TGTGCCAGCAGTTACCATCGGGACGGCGCCAACTATGGCTACACCTTC.

This clonotype appeared a few times. The CDR3: CASSLGRAQETQYF. The CDR3 DNA reads as TGTGCCAGCAGCTTAGGTCGGGCCCAAGAGACCCAGTACTTC. The chain combines TRBV7-2 with TRBJ2-5; D is uncertain. Deletions cut 1 base from V and 1 base from J, with 7 bases between. The CDR3 consists of 14 residues. CDR1 and CDR2 from the germline V gene are SGHTA and FQGNSA.

This clonotype appeared a few times. The chain employs TRBV4-1 and TRBJ1-6; D may be TRBD1 (5 bases). The V gene lost 8 bases and the J gene lost 8 bases, with 16 bases spanning the gap. Per germline, CDR1 MGHRA and CDR2 YSYEKL. This CDR3 is 14 amino acids long. Here the CDR3 reads CASGPGDEYSPLHF. The CDR3 region has the DNA TGCGCCAGCGGTCCCGGGGACGAATATTCACCCCTCCACTTT.

This clonotype came up a few times. This chain uses TRBV24-1 with TRBJ2-3; 9 bases line up with TRBD2. Germline CDR1 and CDR2: KGHDR and SFDVKD. The length of the CDR3 is 17 residues. Trimming took 1 base from V and 4 from J; bases not matched to a gene: 8. CDR3 loop: CATSDFTLGGGADTQYF. For the CDR3, the DNA is TGTGCCACCAGTGATTTCACGTTAGGCGGGGGGGCAGATACGCAGTATTTT.

The CDR3 protein is CASSIYSTVAYEQYF. CDR3 nucleotide sequence: TGTGCCAGTAGTATTTACTCCACCGTGGCCTACGAGCAGTACTTC. The V gene is TRBV19, the J gene TRBJ2-7; unclear D gene. Germline lookup yields CDR1 LNHDA and CDR2 SQIVND (reference sequence). V was cut by 3 bases and J by 2 bases, with 14 bases left in between. This CDR3 spans 15 amino acids.

The chain couples TRBV5-5 to TRBJ1-6; maybe TRBD1 (6 bases). Looked up from germline, CDR1 is SGHKS and CDR2 is YYEKEE (reference sequence). V gave up 4 bases and J gave up 4 bases, with 15 bases separating them. The CDR3 covers 16 residues. CDR3 nucleotides: TGTGCCAGCAGCCTGGGGGCACTGATGTATAATTCACCCCTCCACTTT. Protein product: CASSLGALMYNSPLHF.

Only a few counts were recorded for this clonotype. The chain has TRBV3-1 and TRBJ1-6, with TRBD1 matching over 9 bases. This CDR3 spans 16 amino acids. CDR1 LGHDT and CDR2 YNNKEL come from the germline V gene (reference sequence). Trimming removed 1 base from V and 10 bases from J; junction bases left unmatched: 8. The CDR3 sequence is CASSQGPGTGQSPLHF. For the CDR3, the DNA is TGTGCCAGCAGCCAAGGGCCCGGGACAGGGCAATCACCCCTCCACTTT.